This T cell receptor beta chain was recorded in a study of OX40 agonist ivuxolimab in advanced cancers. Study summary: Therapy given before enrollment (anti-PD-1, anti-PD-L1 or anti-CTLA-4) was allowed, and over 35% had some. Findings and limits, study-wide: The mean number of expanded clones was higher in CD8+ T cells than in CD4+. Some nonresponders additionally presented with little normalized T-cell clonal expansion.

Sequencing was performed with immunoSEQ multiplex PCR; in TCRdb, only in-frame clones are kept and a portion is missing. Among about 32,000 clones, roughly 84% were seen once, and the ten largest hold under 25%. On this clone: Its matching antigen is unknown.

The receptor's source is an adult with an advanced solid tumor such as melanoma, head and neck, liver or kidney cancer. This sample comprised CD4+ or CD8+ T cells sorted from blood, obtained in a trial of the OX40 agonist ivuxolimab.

CDR3 sequence reads: CASSFIGGSYEQYF. The CDR3, as DNA: TGTGCCAGCAGTTTCATCGGGGGGTCGTACGAGCAGTACTTC. The chain combines TRBV28 with TRBJ2-7; 7 bases map to TRBD2. The CDR3 sequence is 14 residues long. Germline V CDR1 and CDR2: MDHEN, SYDVKM. V shed 3 bases and J 4 bases; nucleotides not matched to a gene: 6.